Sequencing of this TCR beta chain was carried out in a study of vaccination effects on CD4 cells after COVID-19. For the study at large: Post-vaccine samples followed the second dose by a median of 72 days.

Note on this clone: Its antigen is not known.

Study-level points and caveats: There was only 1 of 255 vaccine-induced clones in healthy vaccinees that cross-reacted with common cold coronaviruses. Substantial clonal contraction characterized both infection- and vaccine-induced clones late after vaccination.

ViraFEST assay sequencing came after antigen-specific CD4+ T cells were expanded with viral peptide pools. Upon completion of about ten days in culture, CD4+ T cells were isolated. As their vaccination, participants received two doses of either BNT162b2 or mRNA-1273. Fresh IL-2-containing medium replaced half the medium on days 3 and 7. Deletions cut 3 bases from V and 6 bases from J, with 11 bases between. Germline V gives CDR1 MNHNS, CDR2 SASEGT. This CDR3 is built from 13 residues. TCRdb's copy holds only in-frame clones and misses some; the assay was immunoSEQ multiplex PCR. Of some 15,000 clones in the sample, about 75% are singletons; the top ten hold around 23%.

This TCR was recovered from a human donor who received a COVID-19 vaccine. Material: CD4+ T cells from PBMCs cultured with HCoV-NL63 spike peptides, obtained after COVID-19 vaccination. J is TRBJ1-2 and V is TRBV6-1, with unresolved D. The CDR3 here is CASSEGGSHGYTF. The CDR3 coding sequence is TGTGCCAGCAGTGAGGGAGGAAGCCATGGCTACACCTTC.